This T cell receptor (beta chain) was recorded in a study of T cell responses to AZD1222 COVID-19 vaccine. Findings and limits, study-wide: AZD1222 recipients seropositive at baseline numbered only five or six. It should be noted that donors were predominantly white British and more often female, and clonal diversity was possibly underestimated.

The sample holds one count of this clone. Its matching antigen is unknown. CDR3 length: 12 residues. Germline assignment: CDR1 SQVTM and CDR2 ANQGSEA. With 4 bases removed from V and 4 bases from J, the gap between germline ends came to 11 bases. Analyses pooled second doses at about 4 or about 12 weeks. Produced via immunoSEQ multiplex PCR; TCRdb's table is partial and in-frame only. The sample holds 40,000 to 60,000 clones; around nine tenths are singletons and the top ten take 1.1%. This specimen was peripheral blood, taken 28 days after the second AZD1222 dose. This rearrangement joins TRBV29-1 to TRBJ2-7; D may be TRBD2 (6 bases). The clonotype originates from an adult who received the AZD1222 COVID-19 vaccine. CDR3 bases: TGCAGCGTTGTGTTGAGCGGGTACGAGCAGTACTTC. Translating gives CSVVLSGYEQYF.